This TCR beta chain was recovered during a study of cytomegalovirus exposure and HLA in healthy donors. Findings of the study overall: Among TCR beta chains, those listed as cytomegalovirus-associated numbered approximately 150.

The PCR made use of 60 Vbeta and 13 Jbeta primers. The repertoire was sequenced with immunoSEQ multiplex PCR; TCRdb's copy has only in-frame clones and lacks some. The repertoire holds 150,000 or so clones, roughly 78% seen once, with around 3% in the top ten. The CDR3 contains 13 residues. Unmatched junction bases numbered 5, after V lost 6 bases and J lost 5 bases. Germline V gene lookup returns CDR1 MDHEN and CDR2 SYDVKM. As to this clone: Its antigen remains unknown.

The receptor was isolated from a man in his forties or fifties in good health and CMV-seropositive. The gene calls are TRBV28 and TRBJ2-7; TRBD2 agrees at 9 bases. Sequenced sample: PBMCs. CDR3 region: CASRMGLADEQYF. Here the CDR3 DNA reads TGTGCCAGCAGAATGGGACTAGCTGACGAGCAGTACTTC.